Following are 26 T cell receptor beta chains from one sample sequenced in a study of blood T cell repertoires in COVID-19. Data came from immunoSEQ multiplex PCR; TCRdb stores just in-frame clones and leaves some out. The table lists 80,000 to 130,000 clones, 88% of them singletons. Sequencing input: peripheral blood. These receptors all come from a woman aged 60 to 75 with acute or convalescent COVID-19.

DNA for the CDR3: TGTGCCATCAGTGTCTCGGGACTAGCGGAAGAGACCCAGTACTTC. Encoded protein: CAISVSGLAEETQYF. This chain joins TRBV10-3 and TRBJ2-5, with 11 positions matching TRBD2. The CDR3 has 15 residues. Looked up from germline, CDR1 is ENHRY and CDR2 is SYGVKD. The V gene end was trimmed by 4 bases and the J gene end by 3 bases; junction bases not matched to a gene: 4.

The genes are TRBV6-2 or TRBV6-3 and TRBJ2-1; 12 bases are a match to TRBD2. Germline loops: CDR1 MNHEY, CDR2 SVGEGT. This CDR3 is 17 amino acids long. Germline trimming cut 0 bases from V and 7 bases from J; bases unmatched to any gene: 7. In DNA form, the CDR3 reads TGTGCCAGCAGTTACTCGAGGGCCGGACTAGCGGGGAATGAGCAGTTCTTC. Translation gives CASSYSRAGLAGNEQFF.

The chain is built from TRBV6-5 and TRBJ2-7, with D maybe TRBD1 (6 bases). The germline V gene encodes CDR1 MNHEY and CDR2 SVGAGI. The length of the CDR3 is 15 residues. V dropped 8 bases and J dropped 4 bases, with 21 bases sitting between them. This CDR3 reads CASGQSGLQGYEQYF. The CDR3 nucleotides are TGTGCCAGCGGACAATCAGGACTCCAGGGGTACGAGCAGTACTTC.

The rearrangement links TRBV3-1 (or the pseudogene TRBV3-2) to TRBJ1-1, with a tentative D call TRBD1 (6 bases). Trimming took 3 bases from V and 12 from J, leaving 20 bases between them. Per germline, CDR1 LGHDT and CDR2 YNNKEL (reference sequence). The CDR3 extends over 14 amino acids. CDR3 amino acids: CASSQRRLTGYPFF. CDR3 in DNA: TGTGCCAGCAGCCAGCGACGATTGACAGGATATCCTTTCTTT.

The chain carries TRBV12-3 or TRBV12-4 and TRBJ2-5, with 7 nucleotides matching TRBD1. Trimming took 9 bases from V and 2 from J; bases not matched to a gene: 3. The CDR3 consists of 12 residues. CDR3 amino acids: CASGTAQETQYF. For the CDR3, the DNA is TGTGCCAGTGGGACAGCTCAAGAGACCCAGTACTTC.

The CDR3 region is CATQRDTQYF. The CDR3 nucleotides read TGCGCCACCCAGAGGGATACGCAGTATTTT. The chain has TRBV10-2 and TRBJ2-3; D is ambiguous. Trimming stripped 10 bases from V and 6 bases from J, with 8 bases between. Germline V gene sequence: CDR1 WSHSY, CDR2 SAAADI. This CDR3 spans 10 amino acids.

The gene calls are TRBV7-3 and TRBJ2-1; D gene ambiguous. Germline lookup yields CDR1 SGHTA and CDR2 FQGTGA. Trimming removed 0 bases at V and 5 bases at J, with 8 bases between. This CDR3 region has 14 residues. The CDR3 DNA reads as TGTGCCAGCAGCTTAACGTCTGCGAACAATGAGCAGTTCTTC. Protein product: CASSLTSANNEQFF.

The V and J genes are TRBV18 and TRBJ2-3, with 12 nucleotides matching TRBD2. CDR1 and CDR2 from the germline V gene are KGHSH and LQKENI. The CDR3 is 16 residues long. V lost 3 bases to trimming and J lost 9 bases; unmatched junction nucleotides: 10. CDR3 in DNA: TGTGCCAGCTCACCCCCGGGAGGACTAGCGGGGATGACGCAGTATTTT. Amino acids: CASSPPGGLAGMTQYF.

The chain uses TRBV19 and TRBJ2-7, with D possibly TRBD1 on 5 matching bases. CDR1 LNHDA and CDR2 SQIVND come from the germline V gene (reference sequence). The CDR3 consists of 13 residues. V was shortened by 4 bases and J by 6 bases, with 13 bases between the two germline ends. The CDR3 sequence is CASSKTVNSEQYF. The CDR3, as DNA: TGTGCCAGTAGTAAGACAGTTAACTCCGAGCAGTACTTC.

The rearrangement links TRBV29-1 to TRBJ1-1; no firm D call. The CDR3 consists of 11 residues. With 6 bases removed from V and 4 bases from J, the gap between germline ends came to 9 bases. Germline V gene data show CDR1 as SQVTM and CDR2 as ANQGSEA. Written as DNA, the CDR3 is TGCAGCGTGTCGCGGGCCACTGAAGCTTTCTTT. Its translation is CSVSRATEAFF.

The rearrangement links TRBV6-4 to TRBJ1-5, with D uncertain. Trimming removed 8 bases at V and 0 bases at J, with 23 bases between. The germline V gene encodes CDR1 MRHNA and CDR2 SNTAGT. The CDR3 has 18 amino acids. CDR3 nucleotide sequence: TGTGCCAGCGGAATACATAGCGTCTTGATTTATAGCAATCAGCCCCAGCATTTT. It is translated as CASGIHSVLIYSNQPQHF.

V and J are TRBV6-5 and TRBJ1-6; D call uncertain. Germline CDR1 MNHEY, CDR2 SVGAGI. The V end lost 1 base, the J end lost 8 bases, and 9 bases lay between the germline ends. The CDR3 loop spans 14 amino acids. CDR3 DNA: TGTGCCAGCAGTTACTTGGGTGGGCATTCACCCCTCCACTTT. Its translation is CASSYLGGHSPLHF.

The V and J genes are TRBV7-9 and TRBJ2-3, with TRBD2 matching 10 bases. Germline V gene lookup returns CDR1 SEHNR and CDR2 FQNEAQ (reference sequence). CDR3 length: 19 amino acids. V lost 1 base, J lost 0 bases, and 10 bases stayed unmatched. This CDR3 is CASSLGVLAGERSTDTQYF. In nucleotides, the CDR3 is TGTGCCAGCAGCTTAGGGGTGCTAGCGGGAGAAAGAAGCACAGATACGCAGTATTTT.

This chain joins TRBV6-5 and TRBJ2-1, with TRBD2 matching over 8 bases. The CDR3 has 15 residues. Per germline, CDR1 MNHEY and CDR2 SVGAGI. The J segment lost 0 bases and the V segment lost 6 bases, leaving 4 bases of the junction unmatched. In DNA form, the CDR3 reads TGTGCCAGCAGATCTAGCGGGCCCTCCTACAATGAGCAGTTCTTC. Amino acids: CASRSSGPSYNEQFF.

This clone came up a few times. DNA for the CDR3: TGTGCCAGCAGCTATAGGGACTTCACAGATACGCAGTATTTT. This gives the protein CASSYRDFTDTQYF. The gene calls are TRBV7-2 and TRBJ2-3, with D possibly being TRBD2 (6 bases). The germline V gene encodes CDR1 SGHTA and CDR2 FQGNSA. Trimming cost V 4 bases and J 2 bases, with 10 bases left between them. The CDR3 sequence is 14 residues long.

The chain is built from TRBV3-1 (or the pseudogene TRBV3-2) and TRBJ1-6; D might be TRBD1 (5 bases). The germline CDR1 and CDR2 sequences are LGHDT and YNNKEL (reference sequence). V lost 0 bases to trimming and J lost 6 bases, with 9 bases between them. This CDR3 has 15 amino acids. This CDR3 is CASSQEGRGNSPLHF. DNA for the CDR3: TGTGCCAGCAGCCAAGAAGGTAGGGGTAATTCACCCCTCCACTTT.

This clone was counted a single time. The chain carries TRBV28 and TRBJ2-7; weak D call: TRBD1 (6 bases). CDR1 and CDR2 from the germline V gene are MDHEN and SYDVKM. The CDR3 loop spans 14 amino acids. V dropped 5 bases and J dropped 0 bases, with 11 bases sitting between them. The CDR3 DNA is TGTGCCAGCAGTATAGGACAGAGCTCCTACGAGCAGTACTTC. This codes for CASSIGQSSYEQYF.

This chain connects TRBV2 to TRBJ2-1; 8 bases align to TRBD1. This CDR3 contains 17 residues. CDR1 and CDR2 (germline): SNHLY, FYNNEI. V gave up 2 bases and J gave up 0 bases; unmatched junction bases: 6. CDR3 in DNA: TGTGCCAGCAGTGAACGGCAGGGGGCCTTCTCCTACAATGAGCAGTTCTTC. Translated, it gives CASSERQGAFSYNEQFF.

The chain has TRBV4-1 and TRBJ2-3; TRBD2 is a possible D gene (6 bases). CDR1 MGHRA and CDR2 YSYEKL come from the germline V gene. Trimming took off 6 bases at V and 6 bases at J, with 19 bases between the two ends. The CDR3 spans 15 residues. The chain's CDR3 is CASRLSGGKHDTQYF. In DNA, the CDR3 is TGCGCCAGCAGGCTGTCAGGCGGGAAACATGATACGCAGTATTTT.

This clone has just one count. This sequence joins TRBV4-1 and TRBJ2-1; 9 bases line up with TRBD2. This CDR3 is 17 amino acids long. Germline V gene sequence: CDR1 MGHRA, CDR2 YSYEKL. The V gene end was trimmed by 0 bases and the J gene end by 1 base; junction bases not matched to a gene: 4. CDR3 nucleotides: TGCGCCAGCAGCCAAGATAAGCTAGCGGGGTCCTACAATGAGCAGTTCTTC. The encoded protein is CASSQDKLAGSYNEQFF.

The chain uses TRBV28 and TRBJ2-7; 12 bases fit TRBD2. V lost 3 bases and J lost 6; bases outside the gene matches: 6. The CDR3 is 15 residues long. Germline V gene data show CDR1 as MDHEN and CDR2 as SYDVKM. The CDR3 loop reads CASSFGLAGIREQYF. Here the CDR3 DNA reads TGTGCCAGCAGTTTTGGACTAGCGGGAATCCGCGAGCAGTACTTC.

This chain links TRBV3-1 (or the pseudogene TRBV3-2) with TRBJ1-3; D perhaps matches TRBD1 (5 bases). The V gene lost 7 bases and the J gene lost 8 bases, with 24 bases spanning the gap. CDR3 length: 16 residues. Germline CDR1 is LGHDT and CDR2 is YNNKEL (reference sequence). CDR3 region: CASTPYKGAGGDTIYF. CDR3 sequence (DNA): TGTGCCAGCACCCCATACAAAGGGGCCGGTGGGGACACCATATATTTT.

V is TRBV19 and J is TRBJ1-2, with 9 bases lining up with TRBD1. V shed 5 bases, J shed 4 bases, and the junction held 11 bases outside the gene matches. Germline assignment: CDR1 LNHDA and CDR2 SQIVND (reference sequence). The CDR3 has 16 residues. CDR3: CASSLGQGTFLYGYTF. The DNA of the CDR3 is TGTGCCAGTAGTCTTGGACAGGGGACATTCCTCTATGGCTACACCTTC.

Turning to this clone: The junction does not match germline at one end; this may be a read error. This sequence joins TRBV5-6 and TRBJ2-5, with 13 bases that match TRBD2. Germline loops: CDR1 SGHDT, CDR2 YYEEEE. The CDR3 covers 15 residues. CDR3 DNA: TGTGCCAGCAGTTTGGGACTAGCGGGGCAAGAGACCCAGTACTTC. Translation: CASSLGLAGQETQYF.

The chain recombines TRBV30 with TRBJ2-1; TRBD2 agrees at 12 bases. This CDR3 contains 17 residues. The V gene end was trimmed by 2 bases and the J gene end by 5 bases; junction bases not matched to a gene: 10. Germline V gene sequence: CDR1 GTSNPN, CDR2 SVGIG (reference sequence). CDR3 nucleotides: TGTGCCTGGAGTTTCGCTGGACTAGCGGGATTCAACAATGAGCAGTTCTTC. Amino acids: CAWSFAGLAGFNNEQFF. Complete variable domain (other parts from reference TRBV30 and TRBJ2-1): SQTIHQWPATLVQPVGSPLSLECTVEGTSNPNLYWYRQAAGRGLQLLFYSVGIGQISSEVPQNLSASRPQDRQFILSSKKLLLSDSGFYLCAWSFAGLAGFNNEQFFGPGTRLTVL.

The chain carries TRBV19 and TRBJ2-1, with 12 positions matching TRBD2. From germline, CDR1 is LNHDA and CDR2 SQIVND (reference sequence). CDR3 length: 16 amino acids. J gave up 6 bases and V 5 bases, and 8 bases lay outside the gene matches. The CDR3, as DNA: TGTGCCAGTAGTCGACTAGCGGGAGTGGCCGGCAATGAGCAGTTCTTC. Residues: CASSRLAGVAGNEQFF.